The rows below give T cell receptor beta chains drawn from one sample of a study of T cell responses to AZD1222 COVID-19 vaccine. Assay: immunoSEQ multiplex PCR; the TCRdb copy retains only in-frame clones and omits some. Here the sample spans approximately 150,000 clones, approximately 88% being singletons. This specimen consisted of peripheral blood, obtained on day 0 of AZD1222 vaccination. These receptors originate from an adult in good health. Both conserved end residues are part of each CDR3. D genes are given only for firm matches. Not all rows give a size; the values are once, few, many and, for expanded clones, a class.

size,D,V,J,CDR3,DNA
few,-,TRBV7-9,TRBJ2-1,CASSSPRGGDLDEQFF,TGTGCCAGCAGCTCGCCCCGGGGCGGGGACTTGGATGAGCAGTTCTTC
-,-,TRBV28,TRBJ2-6,CASRRSPTKAGANVLTF,TGTGCCAGCAGAAGGAGTCCCACAAAAGCTGGGGCCAACGTCCTGACTTTC
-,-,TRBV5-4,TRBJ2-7,CASSPYGTANYEQYF,TGTGCCAGCAGCCCATACGGGACTGCCAACTACGAGCAGTACTTC
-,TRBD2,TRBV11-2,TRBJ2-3,CASSLAASGRWGNTQYF,TGTGCCAGCAGCTTAGCGGCTAGCGGGAGGTGGGGAAATACGCAGTATTTT
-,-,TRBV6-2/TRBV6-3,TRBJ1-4,CASSLWLDEKLFF,TGTGCCAGCAGTCTCTGGTTGGATGAAAAACTGTTTTTT
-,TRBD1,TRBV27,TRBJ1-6,CASSLSGQYNSPLHF,TGTGCCAGCAGTTTATCGGGACAGTATAATTCACCCCTCCACTTT
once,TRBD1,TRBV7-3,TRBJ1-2,CASSPMGQSGGYTF,TGTGCCAGCAGCCCCATGGGACAGTCGGGTGGCTACACCTTC
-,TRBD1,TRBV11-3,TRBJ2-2,CASSSGQGFGELFF,TGTGCCAGCAGCTCGGGACAGGGTTTCGGGGAGCTGTTTTTT
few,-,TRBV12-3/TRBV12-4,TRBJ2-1,CASSLAWGNEQFF,TGTGCCAGCAGTTTAGCGTGGGGAAATGAGCAGTTCTTC
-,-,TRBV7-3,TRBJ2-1,CASSSGTFGSEQFF,TGTGCCAGCAGCTCCGGGACTTTCGGCAGTGAGCAGTTCTTC
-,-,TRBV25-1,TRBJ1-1,CASSDPYTEAFF,TGTGCCAGCAGTGATCCGTACACTGAAGCTTTCTTT
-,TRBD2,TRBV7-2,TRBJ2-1,CASSPTSGTGYNEQFF,TGTGCCAGCAGTCCGACTAGCGGGACGGGCTACAATGAGCAGTTCTTC
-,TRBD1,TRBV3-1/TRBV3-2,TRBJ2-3,CASSLQGLRTDTQYF,TGTGCCAGCAGTTTACAGGGGTTGAGGACAGATACGCAGTATTTT
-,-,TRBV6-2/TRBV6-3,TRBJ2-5,CASSYSPPRVETQYF,TGTGCCAGCAGTTATAGTCCCCCGCGGGTCGAGACCCAGTACTTC
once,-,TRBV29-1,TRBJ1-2,CSVGAGSEANYGYTF,TGCAGCGTTGGCGCCGGGTCCGAAGCTAACTATGGCTACACCTTC
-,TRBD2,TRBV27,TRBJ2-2,CASTLGLAEFDTGELFF,TGTGCCAGCACTTTAGGGCTAGCGGAGTTCGACACCGGGGAGCTGTTTTTT
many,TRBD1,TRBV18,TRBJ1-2,CASSLLIPPGQGLANYGYTF,TGTGCCAGCTCGCTACTCATACCTCCGGGACAGGGCCTAGCCAACTATGGCTACACCTTC
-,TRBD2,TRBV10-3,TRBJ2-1,CAIRPSLGLENDEQFF,TGTGCCATCAGACCTTCCTTGGGACTAGAAAACGATGAGCAGTTCTTC
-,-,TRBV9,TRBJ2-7,CASSADGTSTYEQYF,TGTGCCAGCAGCGCCGACGGCACTTCAACCTACGAGCAGTACTTC
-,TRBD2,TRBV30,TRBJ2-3,CAWRGLALDTQYF,TGTGCCTGGAGGGGACTAGCATTAGATACGCAGTATTTT
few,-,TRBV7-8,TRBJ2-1,CASSLAWGFDEQFF,TGTGCCAGCAGCCTAGCGTGGGGGTTCGATGAGCAGTTCTTC
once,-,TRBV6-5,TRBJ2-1,CASSSRGSSYNEQFF,TGTGCCAGCTCCTCCCGAGGGAGCTCCTACAATGAGCAGTTCTTC
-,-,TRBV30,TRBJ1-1,CAWSHPGPRGTEAFF,TGTGCCTGGAGTCATCCGGGACCCCGGGGCACTGAAGCTTTCTTT